The TCR beta chain under discussion was sequenced for a study of blood T cells in healthy people across ages. Then a second PCR, running roughly 7 to 11 cycles, was carried out with a sample-barcoded 5' primer and a J-beta primer mix. Researchers report that a template-switch adaptor with 12 random nucleotides tagged each cDNA molecule. TCRdb re-called the 5' RACE reads with MiXCR, one entry per CDR3 protein. The sample records 1.5 million or so distinct CDR3 sequences, under 55% being singletons. Notes on the study in general: Roughly linearly, TCR beta diversity per million T cells fell as age increased. Diversity of TCR beta correlated strongly with naive T cell percentage.

This clonotype occurred a few times. Its antigen is undetermined. The junction had 5 bases not matched to a gene; V was cut back by 2 bases and J by 8 bases. CDR3 size: 12 residues. Germline assignment: CDR1 DFQATT and CDR2 SNEGSKA (reference sequence). The TCR sequence derives from a woman younger than 30 in good health. The rearrangement links TRBV20-1 to TRBJ1-2; TRBD1 agrees at 7 bases. The sequencing sample was made of blood. CDR3 in amino acids: CSARRDRSGYTF. The CDR3 DNA sequence: TGCAGTGCTAGAAGGGACAGATCCGGCTACACCTTC.